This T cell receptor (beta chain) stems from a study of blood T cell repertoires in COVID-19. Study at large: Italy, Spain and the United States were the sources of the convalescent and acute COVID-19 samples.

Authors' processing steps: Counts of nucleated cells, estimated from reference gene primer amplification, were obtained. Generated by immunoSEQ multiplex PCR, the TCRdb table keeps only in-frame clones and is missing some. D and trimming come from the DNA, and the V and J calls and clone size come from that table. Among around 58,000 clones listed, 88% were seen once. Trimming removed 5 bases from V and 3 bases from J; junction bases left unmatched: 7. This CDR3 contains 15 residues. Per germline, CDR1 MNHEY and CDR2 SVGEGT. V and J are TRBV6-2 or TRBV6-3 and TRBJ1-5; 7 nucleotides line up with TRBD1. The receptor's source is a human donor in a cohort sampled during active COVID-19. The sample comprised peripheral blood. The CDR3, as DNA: TGTGCCAGCAGTCCACGGGGGACAGCCAATCAGCCCCAGCATTTT. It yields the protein CASSPRGTANQPQHF.